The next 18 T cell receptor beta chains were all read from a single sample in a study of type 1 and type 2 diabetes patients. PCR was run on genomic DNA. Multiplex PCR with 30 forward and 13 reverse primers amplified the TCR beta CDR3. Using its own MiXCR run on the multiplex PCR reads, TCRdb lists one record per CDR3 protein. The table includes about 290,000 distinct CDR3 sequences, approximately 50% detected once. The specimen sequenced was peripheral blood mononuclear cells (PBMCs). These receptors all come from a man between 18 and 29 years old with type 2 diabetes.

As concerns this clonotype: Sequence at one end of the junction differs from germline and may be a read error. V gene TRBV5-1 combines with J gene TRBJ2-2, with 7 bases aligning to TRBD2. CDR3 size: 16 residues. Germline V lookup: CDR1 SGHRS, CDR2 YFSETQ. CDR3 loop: CASSLLAEMNTGELFF. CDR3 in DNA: TGTGCCAGCAGCTTGCTAGCGGAGATGAACACCGGGGAGCTGTTTTTT. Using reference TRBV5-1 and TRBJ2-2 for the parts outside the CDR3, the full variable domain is KAGVTQTPRYLIKTRGQQVTLSCSPISGHRSVSWYQQTPGQGLQFLFEYFSETQRNKGNFPGRFSGRQFSNSRSEMNVSTLELGDSALYLCASSLLAEMNTGELFFGEGSRLTVL.

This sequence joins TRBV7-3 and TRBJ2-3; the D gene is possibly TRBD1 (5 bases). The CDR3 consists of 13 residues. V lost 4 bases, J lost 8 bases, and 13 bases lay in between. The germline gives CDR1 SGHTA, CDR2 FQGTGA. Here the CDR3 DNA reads TGTGCCAGCAGCTCGCAGGGAAGTGGTACGCAGTATTTT. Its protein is CASSSQGSGTQYF.

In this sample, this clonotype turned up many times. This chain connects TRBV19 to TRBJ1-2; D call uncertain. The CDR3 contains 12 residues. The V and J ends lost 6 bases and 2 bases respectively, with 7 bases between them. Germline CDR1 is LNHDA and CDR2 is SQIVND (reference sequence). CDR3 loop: CASRYGNYGYTF. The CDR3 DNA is TGTGCCAGTAGATACGGGAACTATGGCTACACCTTC.

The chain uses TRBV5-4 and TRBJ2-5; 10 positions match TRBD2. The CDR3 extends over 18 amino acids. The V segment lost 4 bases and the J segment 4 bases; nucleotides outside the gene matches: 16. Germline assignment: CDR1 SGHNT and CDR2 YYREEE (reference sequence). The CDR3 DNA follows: TGTGCCAGCAGCCCTAAGGCAGCGGGAGGGCCCTCGAGAGAGACCCAGTACTTC. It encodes CASSPKAAGGPSRETQYF.

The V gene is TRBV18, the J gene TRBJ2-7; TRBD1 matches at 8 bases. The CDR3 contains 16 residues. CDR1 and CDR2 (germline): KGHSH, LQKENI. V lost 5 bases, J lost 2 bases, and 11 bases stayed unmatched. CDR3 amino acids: CASSSSTGTGTYEQYF. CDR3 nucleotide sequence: TGTGCCAGCTCATCCTCGACCGGGACAGGCACCTACGAGCAGTACTTC.

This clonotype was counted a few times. CDR3 bases: TGCGCCAGCAGCTTGGGAAAAGGGTACGAGCAGTACTTC. Its protein product is CASSLGKGYEQYF. V gene TRBV5-1 combines with J gene TRBJ2-7; D unresolved. The CDR3 has 13 residues. Germline V gene data show CDR1 as SGHRS and CDR2 as YFSETQ. The ends were cut back, 0 bases at V and 4 bases at J, with 8 bases in the middle.

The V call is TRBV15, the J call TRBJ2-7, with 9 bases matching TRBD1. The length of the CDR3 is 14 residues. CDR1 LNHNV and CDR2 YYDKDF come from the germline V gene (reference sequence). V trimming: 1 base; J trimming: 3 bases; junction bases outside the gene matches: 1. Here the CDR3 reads CATSRGQGDYEQYF. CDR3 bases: TGTGCCACCAGCAGAGGACAGGGGGACTACGAGCAGTACTTC.

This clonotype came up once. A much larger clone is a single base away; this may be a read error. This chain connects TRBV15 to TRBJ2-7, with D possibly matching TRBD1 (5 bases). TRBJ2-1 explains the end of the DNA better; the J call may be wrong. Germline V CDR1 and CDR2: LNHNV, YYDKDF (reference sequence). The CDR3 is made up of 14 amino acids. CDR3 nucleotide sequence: TGTGCCACCAGCAGAGGAACAGGAACCTACGAGCAGTTCTTC. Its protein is CATSRGTGTYEQFF.

Written as DNA, the CDR3 is TGCGCCAGCAGTGAGCAGGTGGTGGGCAGGGGCTACGAGCAGTACTTC. Its protein is CASSEQVVGRGYEQYF. The genes are TRBV10-2 and TRBJ2-7; D possibly corresponds to TRBD1 (6 bases). V lost 2 bases and J lost 3, with 17 bases in between. This CDR3 has 16 residues. Germline V gene data show CDR1 as WSHSY and CDR2 as SAAADI.

This CDR3 reads CASSPADIFNQETQYF. The CDR3 DNA reads TGTGCCAGCTCACCAGCTGACATATTCAACCAAGAGACCCAGTACTTC. This chain connects TRBV18 to TRBJ2-5; D call uncertain. The CDR3 has 16 residues. Germline-derived CDR1 and CDR2 are KGHSH and LQKENI. V dropped 2 bases and J dropped 0 bases, with 13 bases sitting between them. Supplemented by reference TRBV18 and TRBJ2-5, the full variable domain reads NAGVMQNPRHLVRRRGQEARLRCSPMKGHSHVYWYRQLPEEGLKFMVYLQKENIIDESGMPKERFSAEFPKEGPSILRIQQVVRGDSAAYFCASSPADIFNQETQYFGPGTRLLVL.

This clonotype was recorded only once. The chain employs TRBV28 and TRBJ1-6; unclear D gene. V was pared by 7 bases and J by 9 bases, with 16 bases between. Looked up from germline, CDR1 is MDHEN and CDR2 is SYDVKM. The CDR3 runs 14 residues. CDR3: CASNPGGSSSPLHF. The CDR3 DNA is TGTGCCAGCAATCCGGGAGGATCCAGTTCACCCCTCCACTTT.

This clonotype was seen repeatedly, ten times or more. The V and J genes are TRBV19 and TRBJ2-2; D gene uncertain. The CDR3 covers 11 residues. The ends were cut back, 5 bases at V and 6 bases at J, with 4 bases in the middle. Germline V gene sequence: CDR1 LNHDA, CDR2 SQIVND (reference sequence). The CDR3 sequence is CASSLSGELFF. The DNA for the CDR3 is TGTGCCAGTAGTCTATCCGGGGAGCTGTTTTTT.

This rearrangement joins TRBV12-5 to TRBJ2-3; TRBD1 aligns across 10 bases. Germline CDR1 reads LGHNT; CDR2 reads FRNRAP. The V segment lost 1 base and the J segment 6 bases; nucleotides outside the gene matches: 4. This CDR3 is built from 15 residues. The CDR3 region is CASGLGQGALDTQYF. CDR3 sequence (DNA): TGTGCTAGTGGTTTGGGACAGGGGGCATTGGATACGCAGTATTTT.

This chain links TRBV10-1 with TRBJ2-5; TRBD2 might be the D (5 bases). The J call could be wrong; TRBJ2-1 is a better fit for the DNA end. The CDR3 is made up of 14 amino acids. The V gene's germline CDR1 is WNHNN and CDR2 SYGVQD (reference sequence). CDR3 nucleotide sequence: TGCGCCAGCAGTGAGTCTTTTTTGAGGGATGAGCAGTTCTTC. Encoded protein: CASSESFLRDEQFF.

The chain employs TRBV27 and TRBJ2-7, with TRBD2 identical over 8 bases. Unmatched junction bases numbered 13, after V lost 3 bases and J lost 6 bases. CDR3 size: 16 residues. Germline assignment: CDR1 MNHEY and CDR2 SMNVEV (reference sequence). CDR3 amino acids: CASSFTVAGKWVEQYF. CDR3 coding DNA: TGTGCCAGCAGTTTCACCGTAGCGGGAAAATGGGTCGAGCAGTACTTC.

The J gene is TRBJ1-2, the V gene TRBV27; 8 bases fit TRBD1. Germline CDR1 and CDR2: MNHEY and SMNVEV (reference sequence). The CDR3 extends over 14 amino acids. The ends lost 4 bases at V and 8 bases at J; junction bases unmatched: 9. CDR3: CASSYARTGKGYTF. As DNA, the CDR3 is TGTGCCAGCAGTTATGCCCGGACAGGGAAAGGCTACACCTTC.

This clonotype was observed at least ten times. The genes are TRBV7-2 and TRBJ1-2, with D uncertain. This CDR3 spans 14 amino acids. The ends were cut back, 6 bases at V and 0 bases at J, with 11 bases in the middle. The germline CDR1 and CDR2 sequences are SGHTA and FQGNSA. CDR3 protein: CASSTGEANYGYTF. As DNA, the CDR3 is TGTGCCAGCAGTACGGGAGAAGCTAACTATGGCTACACCTTC.

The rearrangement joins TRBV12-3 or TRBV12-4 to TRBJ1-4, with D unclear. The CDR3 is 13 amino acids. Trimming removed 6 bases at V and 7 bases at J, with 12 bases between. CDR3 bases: TGTGCCAGCAGCCCGGGATGGGGTGAAAAACTGTTTTTT. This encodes CASSPGWGEKLFF.